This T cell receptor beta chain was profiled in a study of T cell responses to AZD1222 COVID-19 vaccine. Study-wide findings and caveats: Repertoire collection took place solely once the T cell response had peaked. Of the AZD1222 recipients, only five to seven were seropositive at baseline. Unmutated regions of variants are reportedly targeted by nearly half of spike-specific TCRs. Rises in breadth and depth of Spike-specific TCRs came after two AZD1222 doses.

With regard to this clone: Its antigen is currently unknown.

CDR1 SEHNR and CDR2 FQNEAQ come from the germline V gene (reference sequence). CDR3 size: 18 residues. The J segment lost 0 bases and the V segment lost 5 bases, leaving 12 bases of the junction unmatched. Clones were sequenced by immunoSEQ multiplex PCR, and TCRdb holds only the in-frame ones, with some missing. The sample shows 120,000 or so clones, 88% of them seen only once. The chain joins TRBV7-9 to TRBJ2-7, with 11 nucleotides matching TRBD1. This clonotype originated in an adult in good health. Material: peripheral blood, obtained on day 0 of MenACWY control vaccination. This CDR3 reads CASSRRDRGFSLSYEQYF. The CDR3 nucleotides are TGTGCCAGCAGCCGCCGGGACAGGGGGTTCTCCCTCTCCTACGAGCAGTACTTC.